This T cell receptor beta chain was recorded in a study of cytomegalovirus exposure and HLA in healthy donors. Overall study results and limits: Altogether, 150 to 200 TCR beta chains were recorded as cytomegalovirus-associated.

This clone was counted a few times. Its antigen is still unknown. Sequencing used immunoSEQ multiplex PCR; TCRdb keeps in-frame clones, though not all of them. The table includes a few hundred thousand clones, approximately 90% detected once. The receptor comes from a young woman in good health and CMV-seronegative. Sequences were obtained from PBMCs.

CDR3 sequence: CASSLLLAGDSYNEQFF. In DNA form, the CDR3 reads TGCGCCAGCAGCTTGTTACTAGCGGGAGACTCCTACAATGAGCAGTTCTTC. The chain has TRBV5-1 and TRBJ2-1; the match to TRBD2 covers 11 bases. CDR1 SGHRS and CDR2 YFSETQ come from the germline V gene. Trimming removed 1 base from V and 0 bases from J; junction bases left unmatched: 3. The CDR3 covers 17 residues.